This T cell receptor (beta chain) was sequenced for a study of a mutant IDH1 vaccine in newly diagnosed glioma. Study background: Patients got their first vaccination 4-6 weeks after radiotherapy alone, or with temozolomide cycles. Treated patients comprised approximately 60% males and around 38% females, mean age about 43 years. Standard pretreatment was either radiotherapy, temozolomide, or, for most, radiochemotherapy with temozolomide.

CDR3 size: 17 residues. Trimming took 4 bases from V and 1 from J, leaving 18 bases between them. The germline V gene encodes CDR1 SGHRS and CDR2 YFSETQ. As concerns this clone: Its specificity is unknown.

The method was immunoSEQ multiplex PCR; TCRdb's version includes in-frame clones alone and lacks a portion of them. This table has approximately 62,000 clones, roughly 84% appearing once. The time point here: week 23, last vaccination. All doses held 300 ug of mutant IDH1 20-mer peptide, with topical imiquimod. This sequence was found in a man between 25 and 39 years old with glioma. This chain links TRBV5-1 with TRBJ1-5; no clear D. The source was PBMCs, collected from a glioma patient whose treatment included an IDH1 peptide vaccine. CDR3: CASSPTLLSGSNQPQHF. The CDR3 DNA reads TGCGCCAGCAGCCCGACCCTCCTAAGTGGGAGCAATCAGCCCCAGCATTTT.